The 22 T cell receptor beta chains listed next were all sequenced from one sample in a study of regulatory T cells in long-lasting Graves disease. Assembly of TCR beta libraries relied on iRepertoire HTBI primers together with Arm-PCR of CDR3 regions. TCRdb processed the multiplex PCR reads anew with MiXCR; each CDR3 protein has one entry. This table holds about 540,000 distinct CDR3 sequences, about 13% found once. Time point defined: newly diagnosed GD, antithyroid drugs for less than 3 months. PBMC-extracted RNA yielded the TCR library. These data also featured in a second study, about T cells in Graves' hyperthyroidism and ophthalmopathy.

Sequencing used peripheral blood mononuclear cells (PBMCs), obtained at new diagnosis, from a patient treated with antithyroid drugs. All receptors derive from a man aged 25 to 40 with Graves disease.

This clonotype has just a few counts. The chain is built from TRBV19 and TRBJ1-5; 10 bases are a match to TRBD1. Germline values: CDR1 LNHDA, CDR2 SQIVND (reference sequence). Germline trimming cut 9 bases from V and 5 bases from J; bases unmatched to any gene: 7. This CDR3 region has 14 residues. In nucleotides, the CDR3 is TGTGCCAGCGGGACAGGGGTTTCCGATCAGCCCCAGCATTTT. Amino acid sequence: CASGTGVSDQPQHF.

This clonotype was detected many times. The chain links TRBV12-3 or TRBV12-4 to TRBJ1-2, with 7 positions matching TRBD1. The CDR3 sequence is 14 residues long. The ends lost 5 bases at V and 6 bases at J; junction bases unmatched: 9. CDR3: CASSANRGIDGYTF. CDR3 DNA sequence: TGTGCCAGCAGTGCAAACAGGGGAATCGATGGCTACACCTTC.

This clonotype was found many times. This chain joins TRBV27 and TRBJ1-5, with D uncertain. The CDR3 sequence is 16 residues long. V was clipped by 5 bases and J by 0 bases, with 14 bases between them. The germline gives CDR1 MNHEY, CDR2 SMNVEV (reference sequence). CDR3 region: CASSLGGGYSNQPQHF. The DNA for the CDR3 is TGTGCCAGCAGTCTGGGAGGAGGTTATAGCAATCAGCCCCAGCATTTT.

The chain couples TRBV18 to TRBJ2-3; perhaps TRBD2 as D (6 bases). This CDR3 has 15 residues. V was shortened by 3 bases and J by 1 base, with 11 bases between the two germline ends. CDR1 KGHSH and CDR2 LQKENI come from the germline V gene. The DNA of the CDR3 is TGTGCCAGCTCACCCGGGACTTTAGGCACAGATACGCAGTATTTT. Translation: CASSPGTLGTDTQYF.

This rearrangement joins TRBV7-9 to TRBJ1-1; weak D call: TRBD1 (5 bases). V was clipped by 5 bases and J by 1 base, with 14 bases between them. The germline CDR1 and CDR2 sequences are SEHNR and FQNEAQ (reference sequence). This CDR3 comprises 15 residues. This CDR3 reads CASSNKGRANTEAFF. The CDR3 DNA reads TGTGCCAGCAGCAACAAGGGCAGGGCGAACACTGAAGCTTTCTTT.

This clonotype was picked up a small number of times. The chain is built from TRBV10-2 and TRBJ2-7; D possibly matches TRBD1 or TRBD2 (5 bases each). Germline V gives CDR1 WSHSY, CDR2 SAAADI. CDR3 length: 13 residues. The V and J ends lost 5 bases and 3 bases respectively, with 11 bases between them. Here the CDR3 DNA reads TGCGCCAGCAGTCCGGGACCCATCTACGAGCAGTACTTC. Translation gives CASSPGPIYEQYF.

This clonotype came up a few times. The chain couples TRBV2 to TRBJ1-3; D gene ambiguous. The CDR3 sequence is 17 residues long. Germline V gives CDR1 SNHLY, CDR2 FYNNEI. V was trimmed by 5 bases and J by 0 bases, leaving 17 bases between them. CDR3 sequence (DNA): TGTGCCAGCAGTTCCACCAGAAGGGCCCCCTCTGGAAACACCATATATTTT. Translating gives CASSSTRRAPSGNTIYF. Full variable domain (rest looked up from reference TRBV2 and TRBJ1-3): EPEVTQTPSHQVTQMGQEVILRCVPISNHLYFYWYRQILGQKVEFLVSFYNNEISEKSEIFDDQFSVERPDGSNFTLKIRSTKLEDSAMYFCASSSTRRAPSGNTIYFGEGSWLTVV.

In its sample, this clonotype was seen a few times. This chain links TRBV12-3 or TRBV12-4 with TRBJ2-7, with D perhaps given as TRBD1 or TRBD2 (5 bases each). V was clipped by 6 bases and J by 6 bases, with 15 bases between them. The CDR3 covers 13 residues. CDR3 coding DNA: TGTGCCAGCAGGAGTGACAGCCGGGGCGAGCAGTACTTC. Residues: CASRSDSRGEQYF.

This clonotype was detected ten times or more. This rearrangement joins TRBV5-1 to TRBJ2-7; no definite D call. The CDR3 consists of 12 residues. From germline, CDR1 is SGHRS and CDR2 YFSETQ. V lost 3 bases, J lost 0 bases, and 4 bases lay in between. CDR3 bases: TGCGCCAGCAGCTGGGACTCCTACGAGCAGTACTTC. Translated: CASSWDSYEQYF.

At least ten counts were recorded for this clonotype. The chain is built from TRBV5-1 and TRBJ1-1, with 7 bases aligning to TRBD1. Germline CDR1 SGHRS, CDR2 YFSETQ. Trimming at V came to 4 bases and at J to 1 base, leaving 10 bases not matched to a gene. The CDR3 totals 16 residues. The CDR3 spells CASSQRQGRGNTEAFF. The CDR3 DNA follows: TGCGCCAGCAGCCAGCGACAGGGACGAGGGAACACTGAAGCTTTCTTT.

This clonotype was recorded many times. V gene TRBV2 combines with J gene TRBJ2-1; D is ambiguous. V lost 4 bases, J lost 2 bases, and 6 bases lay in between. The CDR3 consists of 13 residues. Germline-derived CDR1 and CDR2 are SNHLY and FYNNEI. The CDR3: CASSGTAYNEQFF. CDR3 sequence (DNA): TGTGCCAGCAGTGGTACCGCCTACAATGAGCAGTTCTTC.

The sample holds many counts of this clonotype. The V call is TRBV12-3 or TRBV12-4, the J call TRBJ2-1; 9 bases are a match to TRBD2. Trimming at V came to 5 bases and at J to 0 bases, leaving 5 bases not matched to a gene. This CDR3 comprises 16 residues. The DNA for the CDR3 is TGTGCCAGCAGTGAGATTAGCGGGAGCTCCTACAATGAGCAGTTCTTC. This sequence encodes CASSEISGSSYNEQFF.

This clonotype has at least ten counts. DNA for the CDR3: TGTGCCAGCAGTGACTCTCCTAACCCGTACCAAGAGACCCAGTACTTC. Amino acids: CASSDSPNPYQETQYF. This chain joins TRBV2 and TRBJ2-5; D gene ambiguous. The ends were cut back, 3 bases at V and 0 bases at J, with 14 bases in the middle. The CDR3 totals 16 residues. Germline CDR1 and CDR2: SNHLY and FYNNEI.

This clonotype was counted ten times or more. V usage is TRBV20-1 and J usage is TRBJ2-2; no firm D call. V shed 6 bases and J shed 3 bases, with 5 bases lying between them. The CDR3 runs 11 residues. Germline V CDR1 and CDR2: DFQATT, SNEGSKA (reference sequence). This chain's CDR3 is CSAPYTGELFF. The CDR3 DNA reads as TGCAGTGCACCATACACCGGGGAGCTGTTTTTT.

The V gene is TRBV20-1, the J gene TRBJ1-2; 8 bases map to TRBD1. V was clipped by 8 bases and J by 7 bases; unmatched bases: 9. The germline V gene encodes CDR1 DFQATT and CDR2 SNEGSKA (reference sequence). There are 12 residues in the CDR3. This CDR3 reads CSRFQGAGGYTF. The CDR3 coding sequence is TGCAGTAGATTTCAGGGGGCTGGTGGCTACACCTTC.

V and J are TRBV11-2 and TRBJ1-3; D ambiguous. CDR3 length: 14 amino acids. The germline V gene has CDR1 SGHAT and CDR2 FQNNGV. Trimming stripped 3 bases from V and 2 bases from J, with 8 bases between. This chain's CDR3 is CASSFQQPGNTIYF. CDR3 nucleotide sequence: TGTGCCAGCAGCTTTCAACAGCCTGGAAACACCATATATTTT.

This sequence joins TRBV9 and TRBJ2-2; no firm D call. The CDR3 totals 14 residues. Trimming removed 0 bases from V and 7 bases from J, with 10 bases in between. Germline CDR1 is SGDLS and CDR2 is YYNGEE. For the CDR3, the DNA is TGTGCCAGCAGCGTAGTCGTAGGAAGCGGGGAGCTGTTTTTT. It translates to CASSVVVGSGELFF. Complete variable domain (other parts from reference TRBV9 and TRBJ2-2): DSGVTQTPKHLITATGQRVTLRCSPRSGDLSVYWYQQSLDQGLQFLIQYYNGEERAKGNILERFSAQQFPDLHSELNLSSLELGDSALYFCASSVVVGSGELFFGEGSRLTVL.

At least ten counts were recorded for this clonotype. The CDR3 spells CASSLAWGNTEAFF. CDR3 in DNA: TGCGCCAGCAGCTTGGCCTGGGGGAACACTGAAGCTTTCTTT. The J gene is TRBJ1-1, the V gene TRBV5-1; unclear D gene. V lost 0 bases, J lost 1 base, and 7 bases lay in between. The CDR3 has 14 residues. Germline assignment: CDR1 SGHRS and CDR2 YFSETQ.

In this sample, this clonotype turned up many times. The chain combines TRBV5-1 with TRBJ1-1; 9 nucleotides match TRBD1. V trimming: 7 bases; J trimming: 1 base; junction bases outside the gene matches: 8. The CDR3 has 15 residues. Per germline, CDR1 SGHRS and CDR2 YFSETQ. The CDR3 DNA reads TGCGCCAGCTCGTCTACGGGACAGGGGAACACTGAAGCTTTCTTT. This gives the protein CASSSTGQGNTEAFF.

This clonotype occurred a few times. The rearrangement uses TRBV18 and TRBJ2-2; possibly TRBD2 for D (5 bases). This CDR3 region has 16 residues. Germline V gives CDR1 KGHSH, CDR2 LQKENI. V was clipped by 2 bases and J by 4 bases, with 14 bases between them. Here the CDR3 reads CASSPIRTPSTGELFF. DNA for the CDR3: TGTGCCAGCTCACCAATTCGGACTCCCAGCACCGGGGAGCTGTTTTTT.

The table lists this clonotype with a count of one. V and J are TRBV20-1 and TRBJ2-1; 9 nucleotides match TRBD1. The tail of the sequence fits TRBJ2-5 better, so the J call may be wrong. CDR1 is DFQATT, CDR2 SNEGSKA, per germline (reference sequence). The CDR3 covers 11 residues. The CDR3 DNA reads TGCACCACCGGACAGGGGGAGACCCAGTACTTC. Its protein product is CTTGQGETQYF.

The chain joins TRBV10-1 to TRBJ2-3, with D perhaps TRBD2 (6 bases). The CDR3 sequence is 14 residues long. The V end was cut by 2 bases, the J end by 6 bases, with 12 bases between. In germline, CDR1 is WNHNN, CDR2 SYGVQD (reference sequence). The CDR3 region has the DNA TGCGCCAGCAGTGAGCTCCAGGCGGGGGATACGCAGTATTTT. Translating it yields CASSELQAGDTQYF.